In its sample, the clone carrying this TCR beta chain was seen a few times. Its antigen is not known. It was with unique molecular identifiers that the TCRbeta library was prepared. MiXCR was run by TCRdb on the PCR reads, yielding one entry per CDR3 protein. The sample lists about 600,000 distinct CDR3 sequences; under 30% were seen once. The data stem from a study of T-cell reconstitution after alpha-beta-depleted transplantation in children. Findings of the study overall: It was surviving recipient T cells and thymic progenitors that gave some patients high TCRbeta diversity at day 60. T-cell counts and diversity at one year following transplant were attributed mainly to newly produced T cells. Reportedly, roughly two months post-transplant, alpha-beta T cells arose from several hundred expanded graft clones.

Germline V gene data show CDR1 as KGHDR and CDR2 as SFDVKD. The CDR3 runs 12 residues. The germline V and J ends were trimmed by 0 bases and 8 bases, with 6 bases remaining between them. This material consisted of PBMCs, mostly from graft donor cells, taken 360 days after TCRalphabeta/CD19-depleted stem cell transplant. The chain couples TRBV24-1 to TRBJ1-2, with D perhaps matching TRBD1 (5 bases). This TCR was sampled from a boy less than two years old who had a stem cell transplant for acute myeloid leukemia, so the T cells may come from the graft donor. The CDR3 DNA reads as TGTGCCACCAGTGATTTGGACAGCGGCTACACCTTC. As protein: CATSDLDSGYTF.